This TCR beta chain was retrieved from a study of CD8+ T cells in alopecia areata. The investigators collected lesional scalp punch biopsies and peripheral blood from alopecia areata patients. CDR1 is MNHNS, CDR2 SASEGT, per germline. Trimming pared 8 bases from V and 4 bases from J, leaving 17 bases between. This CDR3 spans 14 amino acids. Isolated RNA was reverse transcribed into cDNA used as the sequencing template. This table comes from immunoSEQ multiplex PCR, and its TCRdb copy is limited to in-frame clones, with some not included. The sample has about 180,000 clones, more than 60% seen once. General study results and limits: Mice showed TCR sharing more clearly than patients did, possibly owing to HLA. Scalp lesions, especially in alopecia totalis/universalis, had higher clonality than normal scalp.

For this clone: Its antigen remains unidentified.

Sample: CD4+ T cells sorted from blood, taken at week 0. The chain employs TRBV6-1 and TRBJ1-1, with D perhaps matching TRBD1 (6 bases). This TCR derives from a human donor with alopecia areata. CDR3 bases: TGTGCCAGCTTGAGTCAGGCCAGGGGCACTGAAGCTTTCTTT. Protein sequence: CASLSQARGTEAFF.